These T cell receptor beta chains were read from a single sample in a study of beta chain features in type 1 diabetes. Produced via immunoSEQ multiplex PCR; TCRdb's table is partial and in-frame only. This sample has hundreds of thousands of clones, with around 15% found just once. The sequenced material came from naive CD4+ T cells from blood. These receptor sequences come from a man aged 18 to 29 with type 1 diabetes. CDR3s include the opening cysteine and the closing phenylalanine or tryptophan. A D gene is named only where the DNA matches it firmly. Clone size, where shown, is once, few, many, or a class for clones that have expanded.

>few|TRBD2|TRBJ2-7|TRBV19
CASSTRGTSSYEQYF
TGTGCCAGTAGTACCCGGGGGACTAGTTCCTACGAGCAGTACTTC
>.|TRBD1|TRBJ2-2|TRBV27
CATLTLGQGAAGELFF
TGTGCCACCTTGACCCTGGGACAGGGGGCGGCCGGGGAGCTGTTTTTT
>.|.|TRBJ2-3|TRBV29-1
CSVPPEGVGTDTQYF
TGCAGCGTACCCCCGGAGGGTGTAGGCACAGATACGCAGTATTTT
>.|TRBD2|TRBJ2-1|TRBV30
CAWSISGGVNEQFF
TGTGCCTGGAGTATTAGCGGGGGGGTCAATGAGCAGTTCTTC
>.|.|TRBJ2-6|TRBV5-1
CASSLDRELTGANVLTF
TGCGCCAGCAGCTTGGACAGGGAACTAACTGGGGCCAACGTCCTGACTTTC
>.|.|TRBJ2-1|TRBV9
CASSVAGGNEQFF
TGTGCCAGCAGCGTAGCCGGGGGCAATGAGCAGTTCTTC
>.|.|TRBJ2-6|TRBV5-1
CASSSEGFSGANVLTF
TGCGCCAGCAGCTCTGAAGGGTTCTCTGGGGCCAACGTCCTGACTTTC
>.|TRBD2|TRBJ2-1|TRBV18
CASSPPLLAGDEQFF
TGTGCCAGCTCACCACCGCTACTAGCGGGGGACGAGCAGTTCTTC
>.|TRBD2|TRBJ2-7|TRBV27
CASSRSSGVRGYEQYF
TGTGCCAGCAGTCGGAGTAGCGGGGTACGGGGCTACGAGCAGTACTTC
>.|.|TRBJ2-5|TRBV11-3
CASSNDSPRRTQYF
TGTGCCAGCAGCAATGACAGTCCAAGAAGGACCCAGTACTTC
>.|TRBD1|TRBJ2-7|TRBV27
CASSSRQGSYEQYF
TGTGCCAGCAGTTCGAGACAGGGCTCCTACGAGCAGTACTTC
>few|.|TRBJ2-1|TRBV9
CASSVEGNTPPNEQFF
TGTGCCAGCAGCGTAGAGGGTAATACTCCCCCCAATGAGCAGTTCTTC
>.|TRBD1|TRBJ2-1|TRBV10-3
CAISEVGGGNNEQFF
TGTGCCATCAGTGAGGTAGGGGGCGGCAACAATGAGCAGTTCTTC
>.|.|TRBJ2-3|TRBV11-2
CASSLDSFNTDTQYF
TGTGCCAGCAGCCTGGACAGCTTCAACACAGATACGCAGTATTTT
>.|TRBD2|TRBJ2-1|TRBV5-1
CASSLWLAESNEQFF
TGCGCCAGCAGCTTGTGGCTAGCGGAATCCAATGAGCAGTTCTTC
>.|.|TRBJ1-1|TRBV4-2
CASSQEPREGTEAFF
TGTGCCAGCAGCCAAGAACCACGTGAGGGCACTGAAGCTTTCTTT
>few|.|TRBJ2-3|TRBV23-1
CASSHFLLGTDTQYF
TGCGCCAGCAGTCATTTTCTTCTGGGCACAGATACGCAGTATTTT
>few|.|TRBJ2-7|TRBV5-1
CASSLKWARNDPPYEQYF
TGCGCCAGCAGCTTGAAGTGGGCGCGCAATGACCCTCCCTACGAGCAGTACTTC
>few|TRBD1|TRBJ1-2|TRBV6-6
CASSRDRFDFYGYTF
TGTGCCAGCTCCCGGGACAGGTTCGACTTTTATGGCTACACCTTC
>.|.|TRBJ1-4|TRBV28
CASRQGEEKLFF
TGTGCCAGCAGACAGGGTGAAGAAAAACTGTTTTTT
>.|.|TRBJ2-1|TRBV7-6
CASSPGHDNEQFF
TGTGCCAGCAGCCCTGGACATGACAATGAGCAGTTCTTC
>.|.|TRBJ2-7|TRBV28
CASSTWVKVSSYEQYF
TGTGCCAGCAGTACTTGGGTTAAGGTTAGCTCCTACGAGCAGTACTTC
>.|.|TRBJ2-3|TRBV2
CASSEARAGYFTDTQYF
TGTGCCAGCAGTGAAGCTAGGGCGGGGTACTTCACAGATACGCAGTATTTT
>.|TRBD2|TRBJ2-5|TRBV9
CASSVATSGGPQETQYF
TGTGCCAGCAGCGTAGCTACGAGCGGGGGGCCCCAAGAGACCCAGTACTTC
>.|.|TRBJ1-4|TRBV10-3
CAISWGEGEKLFF
TGTGCCATCAGTTGGGGAGAGGGGGAAAAACTGTTTTTT
>few|.|TRBJ2-3|TRBV30
CAWRNRGGRSTDTQYF
TGTGCCTGGAGGAACAGGGGGGGCCGTTCCACAGATACGCAGTATTTT
>.|.|TRBJ1-1|TRBV18
CASSPRGKTEAFF
TGTGCCAGCTCACCGCGGGGGAAGACTGAAGCTTTCTTT
>.|.|TRBJ2-3|TRBV2
CASSETQTVPDTQYF
TGTGCCAGCAGTGAAACCCAGACGGTTCCAGATACGCAGTATTTT
>.|.|TRBJ2-1|TRBV9
CASSPAVGDRRYNEQFF
TGTGCCAGCAGCCCCGCGGTGGGCGATCGGAGATACAATGAGCAGTTCTTC
>once|.|TRBJ1-1|TRBV6-5
CASSYLNQEAFF
TGTGCCAGCAGTTACCTCAACCAAGAAGCTTTCTTT
>once|TRBD1|TRBJ1-5|TRBV6-1
CASSEELGRGLGQPQHF
TGTGCCAGCAGTGAAGAACTGGGCAGGGGGCTAGGGCAGCCCCAGCATTTT
>few|.|TRBJ2-2|TRBV30
CAWGPIPGELFF
TGTGCCTGGGGTCCTATCCCCGGGGAGCTGTTTTTT
>.|.|TRBJ2-7|TRBV9
CASSTDSYEQYF
TGTGCCAGCTCGACCGACTCCTACGAGCAGTACTTC
>few|.|TRBJ2-7|TRBV15
CATSREGGSYEQYF
TGTGCCACCAGCAGAGAAGGGGGTTCCTACGAGCAGTACTTC
>few|TRBD1|TRBJ2-1|TRBV5-1
CASSLASGQAYYNEQFF
TGCGCCAGCAGCTTGGCCTCGGGACAGGCTTACTACAATGAGCAGTTCTTC
>.|.|TRBJ1-2|TRBV29-1
CSVEVVVPGYGYTF
TGCAGCGTTGAGGTAGTTGTTCCTGGCTATGGCTACACCTTC
>.|.|TRBJ1-3|TRBV21-1
CASYRENRTGAIYF
TGTGCCAGCTACCGTGAGAACCGGACAGGCGCCATATATTTT
>.|TRBD1|TRBJ1-5|TRBV29-1
CSARQGAGQPQHF
TGCAGCGCCAGACAGGGGGCGGGACAGCCCCAGCATTTT
>few|TRBD1|TRBJ1-1|TRBV6-5
CASSFTGVSEAFF
TGTGCCAGCAGTTTTACAGGGGTATCTGAAGCTTTCTTT
>.|TRBD1|TRBJ2-2|TRBV2
CASSVTGGIGELFF
TGTGCCAGCAGCGTTACAGGGGGCATCGGGGAGCTGTTTTTT
>few|.|TRBJ2-3|TRBV6-6
CASSLPGGDTQYF
TGTGCCAGCAGTCTCCCGGGTGGAGATACGCAGTATTTT
>few|.|TRBJ2-7|TRBV6-6
CASSMGGSRSYEQYF
TGTGCCAGCTCAATGGGTGGCAGCCGATCCTACGAGCAGTACTTC
>few|TRBD1|TRBJ1-1|TRBV18
CASSPAQGGSTEAFF
TGTGCCAGCTCGCCGGCACAGGGGGGGAGCACTGAAGCTTTCTTT
>.|TRBD1|TRBJ1-1|TRBV4-1
CASTPLVTGPPNTEAFF
TGCGCCAGCACCCCGTTGGTGACAGGGCCCCCGAACACTGAAGCTTTCTTT
>once|.|TRBJ2-3|TRBV18
CASSPFGQRDSDTQYF
TGTGCCAGCTCACCATTTGGGCAGAGAGACTCGGATACGCAGTATTTT
>.|.|TRBJ2-3|TRBV15
CATSRDRVTDTQYF
TGTGCCACCAGCAGAGATCGAGTGACAGATACGCAGTATTTT
>few|.|TRBJ2-7|TRBV28
CASRPDSYEQYF
TGTGCCAGCCGCCCGGATTCCTACGAGCAGTACTTC
>few|.|TRBJ2-5|TRBV4-1
CASSQDPYVQGTQYF
TGCGCCAGCAGCCAAGATCCGTACGTTCAGGGGACCCAGTACTTC
>.|.|TRBJ2-7|TRBV21-1
CASIPTAASSYEQYF
TGTGCCAGCATACCTACCGCAGCTTCATCCTACGAGCAGTACTTC
>few|.|TRBJ1-1|TRBV29-1
CSVEQGLNTEAFF
TGCAGCGTAGAACAGGGATTGAACACTGAAGCTTTCTTT
>.|.|TRBJ1-2|TRBV5-6
CASSLPRANYGYTF
TGTGCCAGCAGCTTGCCGAGGGCCAACTATGGCTACACCTTC